This T cell receptor (beta chain) was profiled in a study of cytomegalovirus exposure and HLA in healthy donors. PCR employed 60 Vbeta and 13 Jbeta primers. Produced via immunoSEQ multiplex PCR; TCRdb's table is partial and in-frame only. The sample contains about 190,000 clones, 79% of which appear only once. A remark on this clone: Antigen specificity is unknown.

Points from the study as a whole: A link between a missense DCLRE1C variant and TCR beta V- and J-gene trimming emerged from a later analysis.

The TCR was taken from a woman aged 18-29 years in good health and CMV-seronegative. The sequenced material came from PBMCs.

CDR3 sequence: CASSQQQGPATNEKLFF. The DNA for the CDR3 is TGCGCCAGCAGCCAGCAACAGGGTCCAGCAACTAATGAAAAACTGTTTTTT. The chain uses TRBV4-1 and TRBJ1-4, with D maybe TRBD1 (6 bases). This CDR3 has 17 amino acids. The V gene's germline CDR1 is MGHRA and CDR2 YSYEKL. V was trimmed by 3 bases and J by 0 bases, leaving 14 bases between them.